This section outlines one T cell receptor (beta chain) sequence together with its context. This entry belongs to a study of blood T cell repertoires in COVID-19. Study at large: Material from acute and convalescent COVID-19 was sourced from the United States, Italy and Spain.

With V trimmed by 5 bases and J by 6 bases, 7 bases remained unmatched. Germline CDR1 reads MRHNA; CDR2 reads SNTAGT. This CDR3 is built from 15 residues. Cohorts were assigned according to the clinical history that participants reported. In the study's own analysis: Using reference gene primer amplification, nucleated cell counts were estimated. Sequencing was performed with immunoSEQ multiplex PCR; in TCRdb, only in-frame clones are kept and a portion is missing. V and J calls and clone size come straight from that table; D and trimming were deduced from the DNA. The data hold about 64,000 clones, with roughly 91% observed a single time.

Material for sequencing was PBMCs or T cells enriched from blood (not recorded which). V and J are TRBV6-4 and TRBJ1-6; 7 bases agree with TRBD1. The TCR was taken from a woman between 40 and 50 years old who had recovered from COVID-19. The CDR3 region is CASSYDRDGNSPLHF. CDR3 coding DNA: TGTGCCAGCAGTTACGACAGGGACGGTAATTCACCCCTCCACTTT.